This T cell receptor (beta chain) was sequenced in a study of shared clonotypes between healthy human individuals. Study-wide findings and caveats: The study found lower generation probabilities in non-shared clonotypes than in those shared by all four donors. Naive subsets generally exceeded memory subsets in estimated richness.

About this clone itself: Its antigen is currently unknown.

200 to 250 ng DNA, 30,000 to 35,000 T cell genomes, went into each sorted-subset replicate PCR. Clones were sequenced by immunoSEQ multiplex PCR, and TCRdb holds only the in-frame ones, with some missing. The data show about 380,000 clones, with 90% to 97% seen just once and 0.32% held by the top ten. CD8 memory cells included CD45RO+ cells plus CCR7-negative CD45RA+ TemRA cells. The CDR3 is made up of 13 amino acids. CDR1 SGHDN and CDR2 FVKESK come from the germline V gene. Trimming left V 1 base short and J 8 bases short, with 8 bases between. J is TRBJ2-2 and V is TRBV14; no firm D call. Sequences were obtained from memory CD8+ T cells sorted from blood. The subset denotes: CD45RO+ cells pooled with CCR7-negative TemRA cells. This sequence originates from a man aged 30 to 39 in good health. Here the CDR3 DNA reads TGTGCCAGCAGCCAAGTCCTAGTAGGGGAGCTGTTTTTT. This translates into CASSQVLVGELFF.